This T cell receptor beta chain is drawn from a study of blood T cell repertoires in COVID-19. Study in general: Samples taken during acute and convalescent COVID-19 were collected in the United States, Italy and Spain. In each case, the material was cDNA or gDNA derived from T cells, B-cell-depleted T cells, or PBMCs.

The CDR3 sequence is 17 residues long. Germline-derived CDR1 and CDR2 are SGHDN and FVKESK. Deletions cut 1 base from V and 1 base from J, with 17 bases between. As processed by the authors: Amplified reference gene primers provided the basis for estimating nucleated cell counts. The repertoire was sequenced with immunoSEQ multiplex PCR; TCRdb's copy has only in-frame clones and lacks some. Clonal size and the V and J genes are those of that table, whereas D and trimming came from the DNA. Here the sample spans tens of thousands of clones, more than 65% being singletons. The rearrangement joins TRBV14 to TRBJ2-7, with a possible D match to TRBD1 (6 bases). The TCR sequence derives from a human donor in a cohort sampled during active COVID-19. The sequenced sample was peripheral blood. CDR3 protein: CASSQGSGQWESYEQYF. The CDR3, as DNA: TGTGCCAGCAGCCAAGGATCAGGACAGTGGGAATCCTACGAGCAGTACTTC.